This TCR beta chain emerged from a study of ipilimumab plus nivolumab after autologous stem cell transplantation. V lost 3 bases and J 5 bases, leaving 21 bases between the germline ends. The germline V gene encodes CDR1 MGHRA and CDR2 YSYEKL. The CDR3 runs 17 residues. Patients got ipilimumab 1 mg/kg beginning 14 to 28 days post-transplant. Measured with immunoSEQ multiplex PCR; TCRdb has only the in-frame clones, and not every one. This repertoire shows about 10,000 clones, around 84% found once; its top ten account for under 8.5%. The receptor comes from a male donor with diffuse large B-cell lymphoma. Sequenced material: PBMCs, taken in a trial of ipilimumab plus nivolumab as post-transplant consolidation. The rearrangement links TRBV4-1 to TRBJ2-3, with D perhaps TRBD1 or TRBD2 (5 bases each). CDR3: CASSHPTSWGFRDTQYF. In DNA, the CDR3 is TGCGCCAGCAGCCATCCAACCTCATGGGGGTTCCGAGATACGCAGTATTTT.